These 29 T cell receptor beta chains share one sample of origin, sequenced in a study of blood T cell repertoires in COVID-19. Assay used: immunoSEQ multiplex PCR; TCRdb lists only in-frame clones, some missing. The sample contains tens of thousands of clones, roughly 87% of which appear only once. The specimen sequenced was peripheral blood. These TCRs come from a woman aged 55-75 years with acute or convalescent COVID-19.

CDR3: CASSSTMDRVYGYTF. CDR3 coding DNA: TGTGCCAGCAGCTCCACGATGGACAGGGTTTATGGCTACACCTTC. The chain employs TRBV7-9 and TRBJ1-2; the match to TRBD1 covers 8 bases. The germline CDR1 and CDR2 sequences are SEHNR and FQNEAQ (reference sequence). Unmatched junction bases numbered 9, after V lost 4 bases and J lost 5 bases. The CDR3 spans 15 residues.

The CDR3 bases are TGTGCCAGCAGTTACTCGAGGAGGAGTAGCAATCAGCCCCAGCATTTT. Its protein is CASSYSRRSSNQPQHF. J is TRBJ1-5 and V is TRBV6-5; D ambiguous. Germline CDR1 reads MNHEY; CDR2 reads SVGAGI. Between the trimmed V and J ends, which lost 0 bases and 0 bases, there was a span of 9 bases. This CDR3 has 16 amino acids.

The V gene is TRBV2, the J gene TRBJ1-5; 7 bases are shared with TRBD1. Germline V gene sequence: CDR1 SNHLY, CDR2 FYNNEI. This CDR3 region has 15 residues. Germline trimming cut 6 bases from V and 4 bases from J; bases unmatched to any gene: 9. CDR3 in DNA: TGTGCCAGCAGGGGGTCTTACAGGGGTAATCAGCCCCAGCATTTT. Translating it yields CASRGSYRGNQPQHF.

The chain links TRBV5-8 to TRBJ1-1; 8 bases align to TRBD1. In germline, CDR1 is SGHTS, CDR2 YDEGEE. CDR3 size: 15 residues. The junction had 10 bases not matched to a gene; V was cut back by 4 bases and J by 5 bases. CDR3 DNA sequence: TGTGCCAGCAGCCTCCAGGGGGCATCGTCAACTGAAGCTTTCTTT. Its protein is CASSLQGASSTEAFF.

The chain carries TRBV10-3 and TRBJ1-5; TRBD1 agrees at 9 bases. This CDR3 is 15 amino acids long. Germline V gives CDR1 ENHRY, CDR2 SYGVKD. V shed 3 bases and J 5 bases; nucleotides not matched to a gene: 5. In DNA, the CDR3 is TGTGCCATCAGTGAACTAACAGGGGGCGATCAGCCCCAGCATTTT. Protein product: CAISELTGGDQPQHF.

The chain combines TRBV19 with TRBJ1-2; 7 nucleotides line up with TRBD1. After removal of 0 bases from V and 5 bases from J, the junction contained 6 bases not matched to a gene. The CDR3 has 15 amino acids. Germline values: CDR1 LNHDA, CDR2 SQIVND (reference sequence). The CDR3 reads CASSIDLGQLYGYTF. For the CDR3, the DNA is TGTGCCAGTAGTATAGATCTGGGACAGCTTTATGGCTACACCTTC.

V usage is TRBV6-5 and J usage is TRBJ2-7, with 9 bases aligning to TRBD1. Losses at the gene ends were 6 bases for V and 7 bases for J; bases not matched to a gene: 10. Germline V gives CDR1 MNHEY, CDR2 SVGAGI. The CDR3 runs 14 residues. The CDR3 nucleotides read TGTGCCAGCAGGGCACCGGGACAGGGCTGGGAGCAGTACTTC. This codes for CASRAPGQGWEQYF.

This chain uses TRBV27 with TRBJ2-7; D gene unclear. The CDR3 consists of 12 residues. Trimming left V 6 bases short and J 6 bases short, with 12 bases between. Germline V lookup: CDR1 MNHEY, CDR2 SMNVEV (reference sequence). The CDR3 region is CASSPYRGEQYF. The CDR3 region has the DNA TGTGCCAGCAGCCCCTACCGTGGCGAGCAGTACTTC.

V and J are TRBV19 and TRBJ1-5; D gene uncertain. Trimming took off 1 base at V and 15 bases at J, with 10 bases between the two ends. The CDR3 length is 11 residues. Germline V CDR1 and CDR2: LNHDA, SQIVND (reference sequence). CDR3 nucleotide sequence: TGTGCCAGTAGTATAGGCCAGGAACGGCATTTT. Its translation: CASSIGQERHF.

The chain uses TRBV6-5 and TRBJ1-5; TRBD1 matches 8 bases. CDR1 and CDR2 (germline): MNHEY, SVGAGI. CDR3 length: 14 amino acids. The V and J ends lost 5 bases and 8 bases, in that order; junction bases with no gene match: 8. The CDR3 sequence: CASSQTGAIEPQHF. DNA for the CDR3: TGTGCCAGCAGTCAGACAGGGGCAATTGAGCCCCAGCATTTT.

The V call is TRBV3-1 (or the pseudogene TRBV3-2), the J call TRBJ1-3; D not resolved. The V end was cut by 1 base, the J end by 0 bases, with 7 bases between. The CDR3 runs 15 residues. CDR1 and CDR2 from the germline V gene are LGHDT and YNNKEL (reference sequence). The CDR3 DNA reads TGTGCCAGCAGCCAAGGAAGCCTCTCTGGAAACACCATATATTTT. This gives the protein CASSQGSLSGNTIYF.

This chain connects TRBV24-1 to TRBJ1-2; TRBD1 might be the D (5 bases). V lost 4 bases to trimming and J lost 3 bases, with 23 bases between them. The CDR3 has 18 residues. Germline CDR1 reads KGHDR; CDR2 reads SFDVKD. CDR3 in DNA: TGTGCCACCAGTGAACCCGCGGGGGTCTCGGGTGGCGACTATGGCTACACCTTC. Protein sequence: CATSEPAGVSGGDYGYTF.

The chain couples TRBV4-1 to TRBJ2-1; 7 positions match TRBD2. V lost 8 bases and J lost 9; bases outside the gene matches: 4. The germline gives CDR1 MGHRA, CDR2 YSYEKL. The CDR3 sequence is 11 residues long. CDR3 nucleotides: TGCGCCAGCGGCGGGGAGGGTGAGCAGTTCTTC. Translation gives CASGGEGEQFF.

The chain couples TRBV30 to TRBJ1-1; D possibly corresponds to TRBD1 (6 bases). This CDR3 has 13 residues. Germline CDR1 reads GTSNPN; CDR2 reads SVGIG (reference sequence). Trimming left V 5 bases short and J 2 bases short, with 12 bases between. CDR3: CAWGGQRNTEAFF. The CDR3, as DNA: TGTGCCTGGGGGGGACAACGAAACACTGAAGCTTTCTTT.

This clone was seen a single time. The V and J genes are TRBV2 and TRBJ1-3; no definite D call. The CDR3 sequence is 14 residues long. Germline CDR1 SNHLY, CDR2 FYNNEI. V was trimmed by 6 bases and J by 3 bases, leaving 12 bases between them. The CDR3 loop is CASSLSGVGNTIYF. CDR3 nucleotides: TGTGCCAGCAGCTTAAGCGGGGTTGGAAACACCATATATTTT.

The V call is TRBV15, the J call TRBJ1-5; no firm D call. The ends were cut back, 1 base at V and 5 bases at J, with 3 bases in the middle. Germline V gives CDR1 LNHNV, CDR2 YYDKDF (reference sequence). This CDR3 has 12 residues. In nucleotides, the CDR3 is TGTGCCACCAGCAGAGCGGATCAGCCCCAGCATTTT. Translation gives CATSRADQPQHF.

V is TRBV5-1 and J is TRBJ2-3; a weak D match, TRBD2 (6 bases). In germline, CDR1 is SGHRS, CDR2 YFSETQ. V lost 0 bases to trimming and J lost 8 bases, with 22 bases between them. The CDR3 sequence is 17 residues long. The CDR3 loop is CASSLAEGRLGWGTQYF. The CDR3, as DNA: TGCGCCAGCAGCTTGGCGGAGGGGCGGCTGGGTTGGGGTACGCAGTATTTT.

The chain joins TRBV5-1 to TRBJ1-5; D gene uncertain. The CDR3 is 15 residues long. The V end lost 0 bases, the J end lost 0 bases, and 7 bases lay between the germline ends. Germline loops: CDR1 SGHRS, CDR2 YFSETQ. The chain's CDR3 is CASSLVPVSNQPQHF. CDR3 DNA sequence: TGCGCCAGCAGCTTGGTACCGGTTAGCAATCAGCCCCAGCATTTT.

The chain has TRBV6-4 and TRBJ2-1; D ambiguous. Germline assignment: CDR1 MRHNA and CDR2 SNTAGT. The V end was cut by 2 bases, the J end by 11 bases, with 16 bases between. CDR3 length equals 14 residues. In nucleotides, the CDR3 is TGTGCCAGCAGTGACCCTCCGCAGGCCACACAGCAGTTCTTC. It codes for CASSDPPQATQQFF.

The chain carries TRBV5-6 and TRBJ1-1, with 9 bases lining up with TRBD1. The CDR3 length is 15 residues. V lost 3 bases, J lost 1 base, and 4 bases stayed unmatched. Germline V CDR1 and CDR2: SGHDT, YYEEEE. CDR3 DNA: TGTGCCAGCAGCTATCCGGGACAGGGGAACACTGAAGCTTTCTTT. It yields the protein CASSYPGQGNTEAFF.

The CDR3 DNA is TGTGCCAGCAGCCCGGGGGACAGGGTCGGGCAGCCCCAGCATTTT. Protein: CASSPGDRVGQPQHF. The chain recombines TRBV7-9 with TRBJ1-5, with 9 bases lining up with TRBD1. Trimming took 5 bases from V and 7 from J; bases not matched to a gene: 9. Germline values: CDR1 SEHNR, CDR2 FQNEAQ (reference sequence). The CDR3 has 15 residues.

In this sample, this clone turned up once. The CDR3 bases are TGTGCCAGCAGTGAGGAGGGAGTGCTAGGAGAGACCCAGTACTTC. It yields the protein CASSEEGVLGETQYF. The genes are TRBV25-1 and TRBJ2-5; possible D gene TRBD2, 6 bases. CDR3 length: 15 amino acids. CDR1 and CDR2 from the germline V gene are MGHDK and SYGVNS. The V end lost 3 bases, the J end lost 4 bases, and 15 bases lay between the germline ends.

The chain combines TRBV20-1 with TRBJ1-1; D gene unclear. V lost 5 bases, J lost 6 bases, and 7 bases lay in between. The V gene's germline CDR1 is DFQATT and CDR2 SNEGSKA (reference sequence). The length of the CDR3 is 10 residues. DNA of the CDR3: TGCAGTGCTGGTTCAGCTGAAGCTTTCTTT. Its protein is CSAGSAEAFF.

This rearrangement joins TRBV19 to TRBJ1-5; D is perhaps TRBD1 (5 bases). CDR1 LNHDA and CDR2 SQIVND come from the germline V gene (reference sequence). Trimming shortened V by 10 bases and J by 5 bases, and 15 bases separated the two germline ends. The CDR3 length is 13 residues. The CDR3 region is CAISGGVDQPQHF. The DNA of the CDR3 is TGTGCCATTAGCGGGGGGGTCGATCAGCCCCAGCATTTT.

The J gene is TRBJ1-1, the V gene TRBV29-1; 8 bases match TRBD1. The CDR3 loop spans 14 amino acids. CDR1 SQVTM and CDR2 ANQGSEA come from the germline V gene. Germline trimming cut 7 bases from V and 0 bases from J; bases unmatched to any gene: 7. The CDR3 region has the DNA TGCAGCGCTGTCCGGGACAGGATGAACACTGAAGCTTTCTTT. Amino acid sequence: CSAVRDRMNTEAFF.

This chain links TRBV3-1 (or the pseudogene TRBV3-2) with TRBJ1-5; the D gene is possibly TRBD1 (5 bases). With 4 bases removed from V and 2 bases from J, the gap between germline ends came to 9 bases. This CDR3 spans 14 amino acids. From germline, CDR1 is LGHDT and CDR2 YNNKEL (reference sequence). CDR3 residues: CASSPDMGNQPQHF. In nucleotides, the CDR3 is TGTGCCAGCAGCCCGGACATGGGCAATCAGCCCCAGCATTTT.

The V call is TRBV4-3, the J call TRBJ1-6; a weak D match, TRBD1 (5 bases). V lost 1 base and J 8 bases, leaving 15 bases between the germline ends. Germline V gene data show CDR1 as LGHNA and CDR2 as YSLEER. The CDR3 is 16 residues long. This chain's CDR3 is CASSQGQGGPDSPLHF. DNA of the CDR3: TGCGCCAGCAGCCAAGGGCAGGGTGGTCCTGATTCACCCCTCCACTTT.

This clone was seen just once. This CDR3 reads CASGAGLGSANTQYF. The CDR3 coding sequence is TGTGCTAGTGGAGCCGGACTAGGAAGCGCAAATACGCAGTATTTT. This chain connects TRBV12-5 to TRBJ2-3; TRBD2 matches at 7 bases. The germline V gene encodes CDR1 LGHNT and CDR2 FRNRAP. V was pared by 6 bases and J by 7 bases, with 13 bases of the junction left unmatched. CDR3 length: 15 residues.

V usage is TRBV7-2 and J usage is TRBJ2-7, with 13 bases that match TRBD2. V trimming: 10 bases; J trimming: 6 bases; junction bases outside the gene matches: 6. The CDR3 contains 13 residues. CDR1 and CDR2 (germline): SGHTA, FQGNSA. The CDR3 sequence: CATRLAGGREQYF. CDR3 bases: TGTGCCACCCGACTAGCGGGGGGTCGCGAGCAGTACTTC.